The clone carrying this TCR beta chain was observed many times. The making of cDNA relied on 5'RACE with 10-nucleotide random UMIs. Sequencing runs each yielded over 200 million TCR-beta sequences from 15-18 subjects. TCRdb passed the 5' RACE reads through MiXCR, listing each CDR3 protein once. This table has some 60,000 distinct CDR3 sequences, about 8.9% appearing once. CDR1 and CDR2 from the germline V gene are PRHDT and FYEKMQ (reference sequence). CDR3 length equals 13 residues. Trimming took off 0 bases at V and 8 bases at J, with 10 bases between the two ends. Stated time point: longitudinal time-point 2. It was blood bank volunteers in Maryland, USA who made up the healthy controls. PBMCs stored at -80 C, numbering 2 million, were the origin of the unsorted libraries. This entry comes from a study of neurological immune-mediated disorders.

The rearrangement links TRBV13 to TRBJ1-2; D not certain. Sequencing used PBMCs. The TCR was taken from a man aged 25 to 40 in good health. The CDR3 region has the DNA TGTGCCAGCAGCTTAGGCTCTCTACAAGGCTACACCTTC. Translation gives CASSLGSLQGYTF.